A selection of T cell receptor beta chains follows, all from one sample in a study of shared clonotypes between healthy human individuals. Method: immunoSEQ multiplex PCR; TCRdb's copy keeps in-frame clones and lacks some. The sample gives some 800,000 clones, 85% to 95% of which show up once; about 25% is in the top ten. The sample comprised naive CD8+ T cells sorted from blood. The receptors shown here come from a man aged 30 to 39 in good health. CDR3s include the opening cysteine and the closing phenylalanine or tryptophan. The D gene is left open where the match is weak. The size of a clone is reported for some rows only, either as once, few or many, or as a class for expanded clones.

clone_size	d_call	v_call	j_call	cdr3_aa	cdr3_nt
-	-	TRBV27	TRBJ1-5	CASKRFFSNQPQHF	TGTGCCAGCAAGCGGTTCTTTAGCAATCAGCCCCAGCATTTT
-	-	TRBV9	TRBJ2-2	CASSVAGVGGELFF	TGTGCCAGCAGCGTGGCAGGGGTCGGCGGGGAGCTGTTTTTT
-	-	TRBV28	TRBJ1-2	CASIPAGDAYGYTF	TGTGCCAGCATCCCCGCAGGAGATGCCTATGGCTACACCTTC
few	-	TRBV10-2	TRBJ1-5	CASSETPGNQPQHF	TGCGCCAGCAGTGAGACCCCGGGTAATCAGCCCCAGCATTTT
-	TRBD1	TRBV29-1	TRBJ1-1	CSGSTGENTEAFF	TGCAGCGGCAGCACAGGGGAGAACACTGAAGCTTTCTTT
-	-	TRBV4-3	TRBJ2-1	CASSQAAGRHEQFF	TGCGCCAGCAGCCAAGCGGCAGGGAGACATGAGCAGTTCTTC
-	-	TRBV27	TRBJ2-2	CASSPSTVTSISTGELFF	TGTGCCAGCAGTCCCTCGACAGTTACCTCAATTAGCACCGGGGAGCTGTTTTTT
-	-	TRBV6-4	TRBJ2-1	CASSVGASYNEQFF	TGTGCCAGCAGTGTGGGGGCCTCCTACAATGAGCAGTTCTTC
-	TRBD2	TRBV27	TRBJ2-7	CASSQTSGSSYEQYF	TGTGCCAGCAGTCAAACTAGCGGGAGCTCCTACGAGCAGTACTTC
-	-	TRBV2	TRBJ2-3	CASTPGLATDTQYF	TGTGCCAGCACCCCGGGACTCGCCACAGATACGCAGTATTTT
-	-	TRBV7-9	TRBJ1-1	CASLEGVGMNTEAFF	TGTGCCAGCCTTGAAGGGGTAGGGATGAACACTGAAGCTTTCTTT
-	-	TRBV9	TRBJ1-1	CASSVGGLTEAFF	TGTGCCAGCAGCGTAGGGGGGCTCACTGAAGCTTTCTTT
-	TRBD2	TRBV28	TRBJ2-7	CASSFQRTSGRAYEQYF	TGTGCCAGCAGTTTTCAGCGGACTAGCGGGAGGGCTTACGAGCAGTACTTC
-	TRBD2	TRBV6-6	TRBJ2-7	CASRPGRTRIYEQYF	TGTGCCAGCAGACCCGGGAGGACCAGAATCTACGAGCAGTACTTC
-	TRBD1	TRBV7-9	TRBJ2-7	CASSLAAGQGIYEQYF	TGTGCCAGCAGCTTAGCAGCGGGACAGGGTATTTACGAGCAGTACTTC
-	-	TRBV6-6	TRBJ1-1	CATKGSLEGKNTEAFF	TGTGCCACCAAAGGGTCCCTAGAGGGGAAGAACACTGAAGCTTTCTTT
few	-	TRBV10-3	TRBJ2-7	CAISESLSEQYF	TGTGCCATCAGTGAGTCGCTCAGCGAGCAGTACTTC
-	-	TRBV5-8	TRBJ1-3	CASSLGTISGNTIYF	TGTGCCAGCAGCTTGGGAACCATCTCTGGAAACACCATATATTTT
-	TRBD2	TRBV9	TRBJ2-3	CASSGGTSGDTQYF	TGTGCCAGCAGCGGCGGGACTAGTGGGGATACGCAGTATTTT
-	TRBD1	TRBV4-1	TRBJ1-2	CASSLDRADYGYTF	TGCGCCAGCAGTCTAGACAGGGCCGACTATGGCTACACCTTC
once	-	TRBV7-9	TRBJ1-1	CASSSTVSRGTLDTEAFF	TGTGCCAGCAGCTCCACCGTGAGTCGCGGTACCCTGGACACTGAAGCTTTCTTT
-	TRBD1	TRBV28	TRBJ1-3	CASSLPRTGGSGNTIYF	TGTGCCAGCAGTTTACCCCGAACAGGGGGCAGCGGAAACACCATATATTTT
-	TRBD2	TRBV9	TRBJ2-1	CASSVCFGRWSYNEQFF	TGTGCCAGCAGCGTATGCTTCGGGAGGTGGTCCTACAATGAGCAGTTCTTC
-	TRBD1	TRBV7-8	TRBJ2-7	CASSLRDRSYEQYF	TGTGCCAGCAGCTTACGGGACAGGTCCTACGAGCAGTACTTC
-	TRBD1	TRBV9	TRBJ2-7	CASSYGTGYEQYF	TGTGCCAGCAGCTATGGGACAGGCTACGAGCAGTACTTC
-	TRBD2	TRBV5-6	TRBJ2-1	CASSLALAGILGEQFF	TGTGCCAGCAGCTTGGCACTAGCGGGTATACTTGGTGAGCAGTTCTTC
-	TRBD2	TRBV19	TRBJ2-1	CASSRASGMVDNEQFF	TGTGCCAGTAGTAGGGCTAGCGGGATGGTAGACAATGAGCAGTTCTTC
-	TRBD1	TRBV11-1	TRBJ2-3	CASSLAQGATSTDTQYF	TGTGCCAGCAGCTTGGCACAGGGGGCCACTAGCACAGATACGCAGTATTTT
-	-	TRBV5-4	TRBJ2-3	CASSGRLTDTQYF	TGTGCCAGCAGTGGGCGGCTCACAGATACGCAGTATTTT
-	TRBD1	TRBV13	TRBJ2-7	CASSRRQGTESSYEQYF	TGTGCCAGCAGTCGTCGACAGGGGACTGAGAGCTCCTACGAGCAGTACTTC
-	-	TRBV13	TRBJ2-1	CASSESLGPQNEQFF	TGTGCCAGCAGCGAGTCCCTGGGACCTCAGAATGAGCAGTTCTTC
-	-	TRBV4-1	TRBJ2-1	CATSDGPDSYNEQFF	TGCGCCACCTCCGACGGACCGGACTCCTACAATGAGCAGTTCTTC
-	TRBD2	TRBV9	TRBJ2-2	CASSVDLAGEGGELFF	TGTGCCAGCAGCGTAGATCTAGCGGGAGAAGGTGGGGAGCTGTTTTTT
once	-	TRBV5-6	TRBJ2-7	CASSLESWDEQYF	TGTGCCAGCAGCTTGGAATCGTGGGACGAGCAGTACTTC
-	-	TRBV7-2	TRBJ2-2	CASKQIGASNTGELFF	TGTGCCAGCAAGCAAATAGGTGCCTCGAACACCGGGGAGCTGTTTTTT
-	-	TRBV14	TRBJ1-5	CASSQGGFQPQHF	TGTGCCAGCAGCCAAGGCGGGTTTCAGCCCCAGCATTTT
-	-	TRBV27	TRBJ1-5	CASSLGGSEQPQHF	TGTGCCAGCAGTTTAGGAGGGTCGGAACAGCCCCAGCATTTT
once	TRBD1	TRBV9	TRBJ1-1	CASSGGRDRVNTEAFF	TGTGCCAGCAGCGGTGGAAGAGACAGGGTAAACACTGAAGCTTTCTTT
-	-	TRBV29-1	TRBJ2-1	CSVGGGNEQFF	TGCAGCGTTGGGGGTGGCAATGAGCAGTTCTTC
-	-	TRBV27	TRBJ2-7	CASSGKGNSYKQYF	TGTGCCAGCAGTGGGAAAGGGAACTCCTACAAGCAGTACTTC
-	-	TRBV11-2	TRBJ1-2	CASSLGQPSSFYGYTF	TGTGCCAGCAGCTTAGGCCAGCCTTCGTCCTTCTATGGCTACACCTTC
-	TRBD2	TRBV4-3	TRBJ2-1	CASSQDYAGVYNEQFF	TGCGCCAGCAGCCAAGATTATGCGGGAGTCTACAATGAGCAGTTCTTC
-	-	TRBV14	TRBJ2-3	CASSQGGALFFGDTQYF	TGTGCCAGCAGCCAAGGGGGCGCGTTATTTTTTGGAGATACGCAGTATTTT
-	TRBD1	TRBV6-5	TRBJ2-1	CASSPPGQQQFF	TGTGCCAGCAGTCCCCCGGGACAGCAGCAGTTCTTC
-	-	TRBV27	TRBJ2-1	CASSLGAIGEQFF	TGTGCCAGCAGTTTAGGCGCAATTGGTGAGCAGTTCTTC
-	-	TRBV5-4	TRBJ2-3	CASSLEGSVYIADTQYF	TGTGCCAGCAGCTTGGAAGGGAGCGTATATATAGCAGATACGCAGTATTTT
-	-	TRBV5-1	TRBJ2-6	CASSLVEVQDSGANVLTF	TGCGCCAGCAGCTTGGTTGAGGTTCAAGACTCTGGGGCCAACGTCCTGACTTTC
-	-	TRBV19	TRBJ1-5	CASSILVRDAQHF	TGTGCCAGTAGTATTTTGGTTCGGGACGCCCAGCATTTT